This entry lists 6 T cell receptor beta chains sequenced from one sample in a study of neurological immune-mediated disorders. Each CDR3 protein is one row after TCRdb ran MiXCR on the 5' RACE reads. The sample holds over 90,000 distinct CDR3 sequences, about 10% seen once. Time point in this sample: longitudinal time-point 3. Material for sequencing was PBMCs. These receptors came from a female donor with HTLV-1-associated myelopathy (HAM/TSP).

This clonotype showed up many times. The CDR3, as DNA: TGCAGTGCTAGACTAGGAGGGATAGAGACCCAGTACTTC. Encoded protein: CSARLGGIETQYF. The V call is TRBV20-1, the J call TRBJ2-5; maybe TRBD2 (6 bases). V lost 2 bases to trimming and J lost 4 bases, with 11 bases between them. Germline values: CDR1 DFQATT, CDR2 SNEGSKA (reference sequence). This CDR3 is 13 amino acids long.

This clonotype came up many times. The chain employs TRBV12-5 and TRBJ1-6, with TRBD1 matching 8 bases. The CDR3 contains 13 residues. Trimming cost V 7 bases and J 7 bases; bases outside gene matches: 3. Looked up from germline, CDR1 is LGHNT and CDR2 is FRNRAP. CDR3 loop: CASVRDRNSPLHF. The DNA for the CDR3 is TGTGCTAGTGTAAGGGACAGGAATTCACCCCTCCACTTT.

This clonotype was picked up many times. This rearrangement joins TRBV7-3 to TRBJ2-1, with D perhaps matching TRBD1 (5 bases). There are 13 residues in the CDR3. Trimming pared 1 base from V and 5 bases from J, leaving 6 bases between. The germline CDR1 and CDR2 sequences are SGHTA and FQGTGA. CDR3 in DNA: TGTGCCAGCAGCTTAAGCAGGGACAATGAGCAGTTCTTC. It encodes CASSLSRDNEQFF.

There are many counts of this clonotype. This chain connects TRBV12-3 or TRBV12-4 to TRBJ2-7; D is uncertain. This CDR3 is 13 amino acids long. V lost 5 bases and J lost 6, with 14 bases in between. CDR3 sequence reads: CASSQVGFSEQYF. CDR3 bases: TGTGCCAGCAGTCAGGTAGGGTTTAGCGAGCAGTACTTC.

The table lists this clonotype with many counts. The chain carries TRBV9 and TRBJ2-1, with a tentative D call TRBD2 (6 bases). CDR3 size: 13 residues. V gave up 4 bases and J gave up 7 bases, with 12 bases separating them. The germline CDR1 and CDR2 sequences are SGDLS and YYNGEE. This CDR3 reads CASSPGGLNEQFF. The CDR3 DNA is TGTGCCAGCAGCCCCGGAGGGTTGAATGAGCAGTTCTTC. The whole variable domain, filled in from reference TRBV9 and TRBJ2-1, reads DSGVTQTPKHLITATGQRVTLRCSPRSGDLSVYWYQQSLDQGLQFLIQYYNGEERAKGNILERFSAQQFPDLHSELNLSSLELGDSALYFCASSPGGLNEQFFGPGTRLTVL.

The chain recombines TRBV11-2 with TRBJ2-7; D is unclear. Per germline, CDR1 SGHAT and CDR2 FQNNGV. The V end was cut by 0 bases, the J end by 6 bases, with 9 bases between. The CDR3 runs 13 residues. This CDR3 is CASSLERPSEQYF. In nucleotides, the CDR3 is TGTGCCAGCAGCTTAGAACGGCCAAGCGAGCAGTACTTC.